This TCR beta chain stems from a study of blood T cell repertoires in COVID-19. The CDR3 is 14 residues long. Germline V gene sequence: CDR1 MNHEY, CDR2 SVGAGI. Trimming left V 0 bases short and J 3 bases short, with 8 bases between. Here immunoSEQ multiplex PCR was the method, and the copy in TCRdb shows in-frame clones only, minus some. Of around 69,000 clones listed, 89% are singletons. The TCR sequence derives from a woman between 45 and 60 years old with active COVID-19. The chain links TRBV6-5 to TRBJ1-2; no clear D gene. Sequences were obtained from peripheral blood. DNA for the CDR3: TGTGCCAGCAGTTACTCGAGGGATCACTATGGCTACACCTTC. Its translation: CASSYSRDHYGYTF.